This passage covers 7 T cell receptor beta chains from one sample sequenced in a study of regulatory T cells in long-lasting Graves disease. TCRdb independently ran MiXCR on the reads; one entry per CDR3 protein. Of 950 to 1,500 distinct CDR3 sequences detected, 54% appear once; the ten largest clones hold 14%. TCR sequences were obtained from RNA taken from PBMCs. This specimen was peripheral blood mononuclear cells (PBMCs), taken with antithyroid drug treatment, in newly diagnosed or persistent Graves disease (not recorded which). The receptor source for this set is a female donor with Graves disease.

This clonotype came up a few times. The rearrangement joins TRBV18 to TRBJ2-1, with unresolved D. CDR3 length equals 15 residues. Germline-derived CDR1 and CDR2 are KGHSH and LQKENI. Deletions cut 1 base from V and 0 bases from J, with 7 bases between. The CDR3 here is CASSPRSSSYNEQFF. Here the CDR3 DNA reads TGTGCCAGCTCACCACGGAGCTCCTCCTACAATGAGCAGTTCTTC.

V gene TRBV28 combines with J gene TRBJ2-1; D gene uncertain. Between the trimmed V and J ends, which lost 6 bases and 2 bases, there was a span of 2 bases. Germline lookup yields CDR1 MDHEN and CDR2 SYDVKM. CDR3 length equals 11 residues. The CDR3 nucleotides read TGTGCCAGCAGCCCCTACAATGAGCAGTTCTTC. Its translation: CASSPYNEQFF.

This clonotype has a handful of counts. The V and J genes are TRBV7-9 and TRBJ2-7; TRBD2 agrees at 8 bases. Looked up from germline, CDR1 is SEHNR and CDR2 is FQNEAQ (reference sequence). This CDR3 is built from 13 residues. Losses at the gene ends were 6 bases for V and 5 bases for J; bases not matched to a gene: 6. CDR3 sequence: CASSPGLAHEQYF. For the CDR3, the DNA is TGTGCCAGCAGTCCCGGACTAGCCCACGAGCAGTACTTC.

This clonotype has a single count. Mismatch with germline at one junction end may stem from a read error. This chain joins TRBV7-2 and TRBJ2-7; D is possibly TRBD2 (6 bases). The germline CDR1 and CDR2 sequences are SGHTA and FQGNSA. The CDR3 sequence is 12 residues long. For the CDR3, the DNA is TGTGCCAGCAGCTTAGTCGGGACTGGAGGCGACTTC. Encoded protein: CASSLVGTGGDF.

A single count supports this clonotype. V and J are TRBV6-5 and TRBJ1-1; D unclear. V was pared by 4 bases and J by 3 bases, with 9 bases between. CDR3 length: 13 amino acids. From germline, CDR1 is MNHEY and CDR2 SVGAGI. This CDR3 reads CASSFGPYTEAFF. CDR3 sequence (DNA): TGTGCCAGCAGTTTTGGACCCTACACTGAAGCTTTCTTT.

The chain recombines TRBV7-3 with TRBJ1-6; 8 bases are a match to TRBD1. This CDR3 has 14 residues. The germline V gene has CDR1 SGHTA and CDR2 FQGTGA. After removal of 3 bases from V and 10 bases from J, the junction contained 5 bases not matched to a gene. The CDR3 region has the DNA TGTGCCAGCAGCTTCCGGGCAGGGGGCTCACCCCTCCACTTT. It is translated as CASSFRAGGSPLHF.

This clonotype showed up just a few times. V usage is TRBV20-1 and J usage is TRBJ2-5; 9 nucleotides agree with TRBD2. This CDR3 is built from 15 residues. Germline V gene sequence: CDR1 DFQATT, CDR2 SNEGSKA (reference sequence). V shed 3 bases and J 8 bases; nucleotides not matched to a gene: 13. CDR3 sequence reads: CSARGGTGTSRTQYF. The CDR3 DNA follows: TGCAGTGCTAGGGGAGGAACCGGGACTAGCCGAACCCAGTACTTC.